What follows is one TCR beta chain and its context. This CDR3 contains 17 residues. V was clipped by 3 bases and J by 2 bases, with 20 bases between them. Germline-derived CDR1 and CDR2 are MDHEN and SYDVKM. The entry originates in a study of blood T cells in healthy people across ages. The authors ran a second PCR of roughly 6 to 12 cycles using a sample-barcoded 5' primer and a J-beta primer mix. TCRdb processed the 5' RACE reads anew with MiXCR; each CDR3 protein has one entry. The sample lists around 900,000 distinct CDR3 sequences; 51% were seen once. The sequenced sample consisted of blood. This rearrangement joins TRBV28 to TRBJ2-7; the D gene is possibly TRBD2 (6 bases). This TCR was sampled from a woman between 55 and 75 years old in good health. CDR3 protein: CASSFLGLIETTYEQYF. CDR3 in DNA: TGTGCCAGCAGTTTCTTGGGACTTATCGAAACAACCTACGAGCAGTACTTC.